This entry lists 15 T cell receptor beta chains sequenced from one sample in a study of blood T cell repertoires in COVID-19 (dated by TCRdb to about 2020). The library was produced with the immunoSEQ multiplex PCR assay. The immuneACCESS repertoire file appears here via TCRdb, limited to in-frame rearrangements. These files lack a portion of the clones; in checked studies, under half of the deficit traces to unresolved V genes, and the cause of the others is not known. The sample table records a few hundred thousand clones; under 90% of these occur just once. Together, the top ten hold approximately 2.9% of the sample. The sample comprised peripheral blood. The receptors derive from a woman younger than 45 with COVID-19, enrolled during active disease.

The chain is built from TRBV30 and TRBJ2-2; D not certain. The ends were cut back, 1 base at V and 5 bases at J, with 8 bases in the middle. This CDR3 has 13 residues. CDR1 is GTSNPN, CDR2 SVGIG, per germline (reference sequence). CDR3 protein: CAWSGSSTGELFF. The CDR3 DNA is TGTGCCTGGAGTGGGAGTAGTACCGGGGAGCTGTTTTTT.

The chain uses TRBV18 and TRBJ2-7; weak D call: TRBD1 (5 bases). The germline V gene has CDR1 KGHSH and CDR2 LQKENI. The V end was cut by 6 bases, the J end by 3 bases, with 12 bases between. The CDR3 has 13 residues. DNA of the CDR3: TGTGCCAGCTCCCAGGGAACAGGCTACGAGCAGTACTTC. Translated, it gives CASSQGTGYEQYF. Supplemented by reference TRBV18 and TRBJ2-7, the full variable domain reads NAGVMQNPRHLVRRRGQEARLRCSPMKGHSHVYWYRQLPEEGLKFMVYLQKENIIDESGMPKERFSAEFPKEGPSILRIQQVVRGDSAAYFCASSQGTGYEQYFGPGTRLTVT.

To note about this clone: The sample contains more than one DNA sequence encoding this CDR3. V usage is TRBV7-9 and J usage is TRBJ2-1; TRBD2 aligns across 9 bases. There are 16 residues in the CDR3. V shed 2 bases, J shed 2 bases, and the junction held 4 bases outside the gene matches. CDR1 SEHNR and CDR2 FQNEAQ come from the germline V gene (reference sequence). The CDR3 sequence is CASSLTLAGPYNEQFF. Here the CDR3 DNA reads TGTGCCAGCAGCTTAACTCTAGCGGGACCCTACAATGAGCAGTTCTTC.

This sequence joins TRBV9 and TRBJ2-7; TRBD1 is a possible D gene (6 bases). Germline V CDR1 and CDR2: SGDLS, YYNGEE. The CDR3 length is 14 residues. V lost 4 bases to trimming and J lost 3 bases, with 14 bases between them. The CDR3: CASSSGQSFYEQYF. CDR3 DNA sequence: TGTGCCAGCAGCTCTGGACAGTCTTTCTACGAGCAGTACTTC. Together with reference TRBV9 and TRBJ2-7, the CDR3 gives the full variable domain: DSGVTQTPKHLITATGQRVTLRCSPRSGDLSVYWYQQSLDQGLQFLIQYYNGEERAKGNILERFSAQQFPDLHSELNLSSLELGDSALYFCASSSGQSFYEQYFGPGTRLTVT.

The CDR3 loop is CASSHYRGRHYEQFF. The CDR3 DNA follows: TGTGCCAGCAGCCATTACAGGGGGCGCCATTATGAGCAGTTCTTC. The chain has TRBV11-2 and TRBJ2-1; TRBD1 aligns across 9 bases. The V segment lost 5 bases and the J segment 8 bases; nucleotides outside the gene matches: 10. CDR1 SGHAT and CDR2 FQNNGV come from the germline V gene. The CDR3 consists of 15 residues.

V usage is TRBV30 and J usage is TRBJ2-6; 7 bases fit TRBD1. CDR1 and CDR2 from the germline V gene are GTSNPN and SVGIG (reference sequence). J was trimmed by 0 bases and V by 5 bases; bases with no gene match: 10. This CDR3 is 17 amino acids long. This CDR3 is CAWGAGQAYSGANVLTF. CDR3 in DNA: TGTGCCTGGGGCGCAGGACAGGCGTACTCTGGGGCCAACGTCCTGACTTTC.

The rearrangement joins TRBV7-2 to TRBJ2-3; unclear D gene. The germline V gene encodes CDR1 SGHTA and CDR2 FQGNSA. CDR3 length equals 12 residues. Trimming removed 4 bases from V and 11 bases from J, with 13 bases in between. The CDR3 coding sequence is TGTGCCAGCAGCTCCTCTTTCGGCGGGCAGTATTTT. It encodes CASSSSFGGQYF. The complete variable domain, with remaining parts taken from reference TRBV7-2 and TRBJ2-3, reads GAGVSQSPSNKVTEKGKDVELRCDPISGHTALYWYRQSLGQGLEFLIYFQGNSAPDKSGLPSDRFSAERTGGSVSTLTIQRTQQEDSAVYLCASSSSFGGQYFGPGTRLTVL.

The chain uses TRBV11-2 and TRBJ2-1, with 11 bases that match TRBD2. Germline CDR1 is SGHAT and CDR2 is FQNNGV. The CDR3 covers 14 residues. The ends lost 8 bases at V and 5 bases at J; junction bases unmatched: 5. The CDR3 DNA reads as TGTGCCAGCCTGACTAGCGGGAAGGACAATGAGCAGTTCTTC. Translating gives CASLTSGKDNEQFF.

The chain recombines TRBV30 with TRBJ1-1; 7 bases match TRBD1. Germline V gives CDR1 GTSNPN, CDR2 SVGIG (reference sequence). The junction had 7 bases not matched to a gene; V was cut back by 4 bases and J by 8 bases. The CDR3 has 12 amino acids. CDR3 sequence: CAWIKGAGEAFF. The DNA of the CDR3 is TGTGCCTGGATAAAGGGGGCGGGGGAAGCTTTCTTT.

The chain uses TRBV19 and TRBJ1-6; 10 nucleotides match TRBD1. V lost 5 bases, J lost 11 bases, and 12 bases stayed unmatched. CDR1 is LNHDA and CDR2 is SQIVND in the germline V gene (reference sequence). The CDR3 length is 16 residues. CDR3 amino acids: CASSSPRDRGWTPLHF. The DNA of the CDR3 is TGTGCCAGTAGTTCACCCCGGGACAGGGGATGGACACCCCTCCACTTT.

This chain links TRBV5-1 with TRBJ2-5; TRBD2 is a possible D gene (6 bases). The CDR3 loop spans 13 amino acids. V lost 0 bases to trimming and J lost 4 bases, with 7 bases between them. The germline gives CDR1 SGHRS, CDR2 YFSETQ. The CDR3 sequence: CASSLDGRETQYF. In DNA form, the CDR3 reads TGCGCCAGCAGCTTGGACGGGAGAGAGACCCAGTACTTC.

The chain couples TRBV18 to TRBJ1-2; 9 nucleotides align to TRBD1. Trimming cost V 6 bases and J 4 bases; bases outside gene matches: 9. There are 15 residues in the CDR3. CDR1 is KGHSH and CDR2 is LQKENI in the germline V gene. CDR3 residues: CASSHEGQGVYGYTF. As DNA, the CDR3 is TGTGCCAGCTCCCACGAGGGACAGGGAGTCTATGGCTACACCTTC.

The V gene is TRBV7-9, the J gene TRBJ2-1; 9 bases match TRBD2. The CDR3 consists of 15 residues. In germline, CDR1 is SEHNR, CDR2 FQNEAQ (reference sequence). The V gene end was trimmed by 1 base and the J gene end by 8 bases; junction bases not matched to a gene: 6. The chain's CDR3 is CASSLGGRAIDEQFF. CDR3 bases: TGTGCCAGCAGCTTAGGCGGGAGGGCCATCGATGAGCAGTTCTTC.

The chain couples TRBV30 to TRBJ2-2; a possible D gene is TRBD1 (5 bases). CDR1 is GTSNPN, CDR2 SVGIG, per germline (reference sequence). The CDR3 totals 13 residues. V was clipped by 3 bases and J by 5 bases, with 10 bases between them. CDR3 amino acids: CAWRMTVTGELFF. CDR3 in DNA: TGTGCCTGGAGGATGACAGTTACCGGGGAGCTGTTTTTT.

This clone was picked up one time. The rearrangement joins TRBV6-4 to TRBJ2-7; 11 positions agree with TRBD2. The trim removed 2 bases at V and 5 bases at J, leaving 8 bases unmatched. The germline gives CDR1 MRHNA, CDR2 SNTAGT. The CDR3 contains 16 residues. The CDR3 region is CASSDPLGSGRDEQYF. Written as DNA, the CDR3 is TGTGCCAGCAGTGACCCCCTCGGTAGCGGGAGGGACGAGCAGTACTTC.